This T cell receptor beta chain was identified in a study of blood T cell repertoires in COVID-19. Study-level background: Sites across the United States, Italy and Spain contributed samples from acute and convalescent COVID-19. Nucleic acid was either cDNA or gDNA, and it came from T cells, B-cell-depleted T cells, or PBMCs.

The CDR3 length is 16 residues. Germline assignment: CDR1 SGHTA and CDR2 FQGNSA. The V gene lost 1 base and the J gene lost 2 bases, with 15 bases spanning the gap. Ages ranged from about 18 to 100 years, with residence in 24 US areas. Method: immunoSEQ multiplex PCR; TCRdb's copy keeps in-frame clones and lacks some. The sample has approximately 440,000 clones, less than 95% seen once. The chain employs TRBV7-2 and TRBJ2-7; D possibly corresponds to TRBD1 (5 bases). Sequenced input: PBMCs or T cells enriched from blood (not recorded which). The receptor was derived from a man aged 18 to 30 who had recovered from COVID-19. CDR3 sequence: CASSLVGSGLPYEQYF. For the CDR3, the DNA is TGTGCCAGCAGCTTAGTGGGGTCAGGGCTCCCCTACGAGCAGTACTTC. The full variable domain, its missing parts supplied by reference TRBV7-2 and TRBJ2-7, is GAGVSQSPSNKVTEKGKDVELRCDPISGHTALYWYRQSLGQGLEFLIYFQGNSAPDKSGLPSDRFSAERTGGSVSTLTIQRTQQEDSAVYLCASSLVGSGLPYEQYFGPGTRLTVT.